Each of the 8 T cell receptor beta chains below was sequenced from the same sample in a study of blood T cell repertoires in COVID-19. Produced via immunoSEQ multiplex PCR; TCRdb's table is partial and in-frame only. The sample carries around 42,000 clones, roughly 84% recorded once. Sequencing was performed on peripheral blood. The receptors were gathered from a man between 65 and 85 years old with acute or convalescent COVID-19.

The chain has TRBV29-1 and TRBJ1-2; the D gene is possibly TRBD1 (5 bases). The CDR3 sequence is 13 residues long. The germline CDR1 and CDR2 sequences are SQVTM and ANQGSEA. This CDR3 reads CSGGGEINYGYTF. The CDR3 region has the DNA TGCAGTGGTGGGGGGGAGATTAACTATGGCTACACCTTC.

A note on this clone: An end of the junction differs from the germline gene, which may be a read error. V usage is TRBV27 and J usage is TRBJ2-7; tentative D call: TRBD2 (5 bases). This CDR3 is 15 amino acids long. Looked up from germline, CDR1 is MNHEY and CDR2 is SMNVEV (reference sequence). The CDR3 nucleotides are TGTGCCAGCGGTTTGTTGGGTGAGGGTCTACGGGAGCAGTACTTC. Its translation is CASGLLGEGLREQYF.

This chain links TRBV4-2 with TRBJ2-7, with unresolved D. The V gene lost 0 bases and the J gene lost 1 base, with 7 bases spanning the gap. The CDR3 is 14 amino acids. CDR1 and CDR2 from the germline V gene are LGHNA and YNFKEQ. The DNA for the CDR3 is TGTGCCAGCAGCCAAGATGCCAGATCCTACGAGCAGTACTTC. It encodes CASSQDARSYEQYF.

The chain is built from TRBV3-1 (or the pseudogene TRBV3-2) and TRBJ2-7, with TRBD2 matching 9 bases. The CDR3 spans 14 residues. With V trimmed by 4 bases and J by 4 bases, 5 bases remained unmatched. Germline loops: CDR1 LGHDT, CDR2 YNNKEL (reference sequence). This chain's CDR3 is CASSPGLATYEQYF. DNA of the CDR3: TGTGCCAGCAGCCCAGGACTAGCGACATACGAGCAGTACTTC.

The chain recombines TRBV2 with TRBJ1-2; D unclear. This CDR3 has 13 amino acids. CDR1 and CDR2 from the germline V gene are SNHLY and FYNNEI. V lost 4 bases and J lost 6, with 12 bases in between. The CDR3: CASSVGQADGYTF. DNA of the CDR3: TGTGCCAGCAGTGTCGGCCAGGCTGATGGCTACACCTTC.

The genes are TRBV2 and TRBJ2-6; TRBD1 is a possible D gene (6 bases). This CDR3 contains 18 residues. V lost 2 bases to trimming and J lost 4 bases, with 18 bases between them. CDR1 is SNHLY, CDR2 FYNNEI, per germline. The CDR3: CASSERGHRRTGANVLTF. In DNA form, the CDR3 reads TGTGCCAGCAGTGAAAGGGGACATCGCCGTACGGGGGCCAACGTCCTGACTTTC.

The V gene is TRBV7-2, the J gene TRBJ1-5; a weak D match, TRBD1 (6 bases). The CDR3 length is 11 residues. V was shortened by 4 bases and J by 12 bases, with 10 bases between the two germline ends. CDR1 and CDR2 from the germline V gene are SGHTA and FQGNSA. CDR3 region: CASSYGGHQHF. CDR3 sequence (DNA): TGTGCCAGCAGCTATGGGGGACACCAGCATTTT.

This rearrangement joins TRBV4-2 to TRBJ1-4, with TRBD1 matching over 10 bases. CDR1 and CDR2 from the germline V gene are LGHNA and YNFKEQ. Unmatched junction bases numbered 10, after V lost 3 bases and J lost 3 bases. The CDR3 is 18 residues long. CDR3 residues: CASSQGPGQGKANEKLFF. The CDR3 DNA is TGTGCCAGCAGCCAGGGGCCGGGACAGGGGAAAGCTAATGAAAAACTGTTTTTT.